This entry is about one T cell receptor (beta chain). Some clones are missing from TCRdb's copy, which holds only in-frame ones; the method was immunoSEQ multiplex PCR. The sample has hundreds of thousands of clones, about 90% seen once. The source of the sample is a study of blood T cell repertoires in COVID-19. The CDR3 is made up of 13 amino acids. V gave up 2 bases and J gave up 3 bases, with 8 bases separating them. CDR1 and CDR2 (germline): KGHSH, LQKENI. Sequencing was carried out using peripheral blood. The rearrangement uses TRBV18 and TRBJ2-7; tentative D call: TRBD2 (5 bases). The source of this sequence is a woman aged 40 to 50 with COVID-19, enrolled during active disease. The CDR3 DNA sequence: TGTGCCAGCTCACCATCGGGGATCTACGAGCAGTACTTC. Translated, it gives CASSPSGIYEQYF.